This T cell receptor beta chain was recorded in a study of glioma-infiltrating T cells after dendritic cell vaccination. Study results and caveats: Few patients contributed both blood and tumor specimens.

Using immunoSEQ multiplex PCR, the repertoire was profiled, and TCRdb retains in-frame clones only, with some absent. The sample yields 93,000 or so clones, around 81% seen once. As regards this clone: Its target is unknown.

Per germline, CDR1 SEHNR and CDR2 FQNEAQ (reference sequence). V lost 5 bases and J lost 6; bases outside the gene matches: 1. The CDR3 runs to 12 residues. The rearrangement links TRBV7-9 to TRBJ2-1; 7 bases are a match to TRBD1. The TCR originated in a human donor with glioblastoma. The sample here was blood, taken before dendritic cell vaccination. The CDR3 reads CASSRDSNEQFF. CDR3 sequence (DNA): TGTGCCAGCAGCCGGGACAGCAATGAGCAGTTCTTC.